This record looks at one T cell receptor (beta chain) sequence and its context. The antigen is not known. Sequence at one end of the junction differs from germline and may be a read error. This sample is part of a study of vaccination and CD4 T cells after COVID-19. Across the study: Post-vaccination samples were procured at a median of around 78 days following dose two (range 14 to 241).

Treatment given: roughly 10-day PBMC culture with coronavirus spike peptide pools or control peptides (ViraFEST assay). ViraFEST enlarged antigen-specific T cell populations with peptide pools and afterwards sequenced TCRs. After being plated at 1.5 million to 2 million per well, PBMCs were cultured with roughly 9.3 IU/ml IL-2 and roughly 9.8 ug/ml peptide pools. Cultured CD4+ T-cell DNA underwent Oncomine TCR Beta short-read sequencing. Genomic DNA was isolated from cultured CD4+ T cells. TCRdb itself ran the PCR reads through MiXCR, one entry per CDR3 protein. The sample lists 9,500 to 15,000 distinct CDR3 sequences, around 50% seen once, with roughly 19% in the top ten. Germline V gene sequence: CDR1 MNHEY, CDR2 SMNVEV (reference sequence). The CDR3 has 14 amino acids.

Sequencing was done on a sample of CD4+ T cells from blood, cultured in vitro. V is TRBV27 and J is TRBJ1-2; a possible D gene is TRBD1 (5 bases). The TCR was taken from a human donor who had recovered from COVID-19. DNA of the CDR3: TGTGCCAGCGGTTTAGTAAGGGGAAGCTATGGCTACACCTTC. Its protein product is CASGLVRGSYGYTF.